These 15 T cell receptor beta chains were all obtained from the same sample, sequenced in a study of blood T cell repertoires in COVID-19. Produced via immunoSEQ multiplex PCR; TCRdb's table is partial and in-frame only. The sample lists some 170,000 clones, roughly 84% occurring once. What was sequenced was peripheral blood. These receptor sequences come from a woman older than 75 with active or convalescent COVID-19.

The V gene is TRBV18, the J gene TRBJ1-1, with D maybe TRBD1 (5 bases). CDR3 length equals 15 residues. V gave up 3 bases and J gave up 5 bases, with 16 bases separating them. CDR1 and CDR2 (germline): KGHSH, LQKENI. This CDR3 reads CASSPKGVLRTEAFF. The CDR3 bases are TGTGCCAGCTCACCGAAAGGGGTGTTGAGGACTGAAGCTTTCTTT.

The chain couples TRBV9 to TRBJ1-5; D is unclear. CDR1 and CDR2 from the germline V gene are SGDLS and YYNGEE. The CDR3 extends over 15 amino acids. V gave up 4 bases and J gave up 3 bases, with 14 bases separating them. In DNA, the CDR3 is TGTGCCAGCAGCCCTGGGCTAACCCCCAATCAGCCCCAGCATTTT. Translating gives CASSPGLTPNQPQHF. Full variable domain (missing parts from reference TRBV9 and TRBJ1-5): DSGVTQTPKHLITATGQRVTLRCSPRSGDLSVYWYQQSLDQGLQFLIQYYNGEERAKGNILERFSAQQFPDLHSELNLSSLELGDSALYFCASSPGLTPNQPQHFGDGTRLSIL.

The V call is TRBV7-2, the J call TRBJ1-5, with 10 bases lining up with TRBD1. J was trimmed by 2 bases and V by 5 bases; bases with no gene match: 3. Per the germline V gene, CDR1 is SGHTA and CDR2 is FQGNSA. The CDR3 contains 15 residues. CDR3 nucleotides: TGTGCCAGCAGCGAGGGGACAGGGGGCAATCAGCCCCAGCATTTT. It encodes CASSEGTGGNQPQHF.

The CDR3 sequence: CASTDLPGQYNSPLHF. CDR3 in DNA: TGTGCCAGCACTGACCTTCCGGGACAGTACAATTCACCCCTCCACTTT. This rearrangement joins TRBV28 to TRBJ1-6; 7 bases agree with TRBD1. This CDR3 has 16 residues. CDR1 and CDR2 from the germline V gene are MDHEN and SYDVKM. Germline trimming cut 7 bases from V and 7 bases from J; bases unmatched to any gene: 13. The full variable domain, its missing parts supplied by reference TRBV28 and TRBJ1-6, is DVKVTQSSRYLVKRTGEKVFLECVQDMDHENMFWYRQDPGLGLRLIYFSYDVKMKEKGDIPEGYSVSREKKERFSLILESASTNQTSMYLCASTDLPGQYNSPLHFGNGTRLTVT.

The genes are TRBV11-3 and TRBJ2-4; 8 bases map to TRBD1. Germline values: CDR1 SGHNT, CDR2 YENEEA. The CDR3 has 14 residues. Trimming removed 8 bases from V and 6 bases from J; junction bases left unmatched: 9. DNA for the CDR3: TGTGCCAGCGGCGGACAGGGAGGAGGAAACATTCAGTACTTC. Residues: CASGGQGGGNIQYF.

The chain has TRBV19 and TRBJ2-2; 7 bases align to TRBD1. The CDR3 runs 15 residues. Trimming at V came to 4 bases and at J to 1 base, leaving 3 bases not matched to a gene. Germline CDR1 reads LNHDA; CDR2 reads SQIVND (reference sequence). CDR3 coding DNA: TGTGCCAGTAGTACCCGACAGGGGAACACCGGGGAGCTGTTTTTT. It translates to CASSTRQGNTGELFF.

The table lists this clone with a count of one. CDR3 amino acids: CASSMYNQPQHF. CDR3 DNA sequence: TGTGCCAGTAGTATGTATAATCAGCCCCAGCATTTT. This chain joins TRBV19 and TRBJ1-5; unclear D gene. The CDR3 contains 12 residues. CDR1 LNHDA and CDR2 SQIVND come from the germline V gene (reference sequence). V gave up 3 bases and J gave up 4 bases, with 4 bases separating them.

This chain joins TRBV5-4 and TRBJ2-3, with 9 nucleotides matching TRBD1. CDR3 length: 16 amino acids. Germline loops: CDR1 SGHNT, CDR2 YYREEE (reference sequence). Unmatched junction bases numbered 10, after V lost 4 bases and J lost 4 bases. The DNA of the CDR3 is TGTGCCAGCAGCCTCCTAACCACAGGGGGCGCAGATACGCAGTATTTT. Amino acids: CASSLLTTGGADTQYF.

This chain connects TRBV14 to TRBJ2-5; 11 nucleotides match TRBD2. CDR1 is SGHDN, CDR2 FVKESK, per germline. The CDR3 runs to 15 residues. V was pared by 8 bases and J by 5 bases, with 10 bases of the junction left unmatched. CDR3 DNA sequence: TGTGCCAGCGGAACTAGCGGGGGACCCCGGGAGACCCAGTACTTC. It codes for CASGTSGGPRETQYF.

A few counts support this clone. The rearrangement links TRBV18 to TRBJ2-5; no firm D call. The CDR3 consists of 13 residues. In germline, CDR1 is KGHSH, CDR2 LQKENI. V was shortened by 6 bases and J by 4 bases, with 12 bases between the two germline ends. The CDR3 DNA is TGTGCCAGCTCCCGGAACGCAGGAGAGACCCAGTACTTC. Translated, it gives CASSRNAGETQYF.

The chain is built from TRBV19 and TRBJ2-2; D may be TRBD2 (6 bases). V gave up 6 bases and J gave up 6 bases, with 20 bases separating them. The CDR3 has 16 residues. In germline, CDR1 is LNHDA, CDR2 SQIVND (reference sequence). CDR3 sequence: CASRASNGGGAGELFF. For the CDR3, the DNA is TGTGCCAGTAGGGCTTCTAACGGGGGTGGCGCCGGGGAGCTGTTTTTT.

V gene TRBV2 combines with J gene TRBJ2-7, with 8 bases that match TRBD2. The CDR3 contains 15 residues. Germline loops: CDR1 SNHLY, CDR2 FYNNEI. Trimming at V came to 6 bases and at J to 2 bases, leaving 9 bases not matched to a gene. As DNA, the CDR3 is TGTGCCAGCAGGCAAACTAGCGGACCTCCCTACGAGCAGTACTTC. Its protein product is CASRQTSGPPYEQYF.

The V and J genes are TRBV10-3 and TRBJ2-7, with 8 bases aligning to TRBD1. The CDR3 extends over 14 amino acids. V was clipped by 5 bases and J by 2 bases; unmatched bases: 5. Germline loops: CDR1 ENHRY, CDR2 SYGVKD. CDR3 amino acids: CAISSAGGAYEQYF. The DNA for the CDR3 is TGTGCCATCAGTTCCGCAGGGGGCGCCTACGAGCAGTACTTC.

The V call is TRBV7-2, the J call TRBJ1-1; 7 nucleotides agree with TRBD1. Per the germline V gene, CDR1 is SGHTA and CDR2 is FQGNSA. V lost 6 bases to trimming and J lost 1 base; unmatched junction nucleotides: 8. The CDR3 contains 15 residues. The CDR3 region has the DNA TGTGCCAGCAGTCGGGACAGCAGTCCGAACACTGAAGCTTTCTTT. Amino acid sequence: CASSRDSSPNTEAFF.

V usage is TRBV12-5 and J usage is TRBJ2-1; 8 bases are a match to TRBD2. There are 12 residues in the CDR3. The trim removed 7 bases at V and 8 bases at J, leaving 4 bases unmatched. CDR1 LGHNT and CDR2 FRNRAP come from the germline V gene. CDR3 nucleotides: TGTGCTAGTGCAGCGGGGGACTATGAGCAGTTCTTC. Translated, it gives CASAAGDYEQFF.